The rows below give T cell receptor beta chains drawn from one sample of a study of beta chain features in type 1 diabetes. Sequencing was performed with immunoSEQ multiplex PCR; in TCRdb, only in-frame clones are kept and a portion is missing. The sample holds roughly 300,000 clones, 9.3% seen once. The specimen was central memory CD4+ T cells from blood. The receptors originated from a man aged 25-45 years with type 1 diabetes. Both conserved end residues are trimmed from each CDR3. The order of the fields is J gene, D gene, V gene, CDR3 protein. A D gene is named only where the DNA matches it firmly.

J gene: TRBJ1-5; D gene: -; V gene: TRBV7-2; CDR3 protein: ASSHGPYSNQPQH
J gene: TRBJ2-1; D gene: -; V gene: TRBV30; CDR3 protein: ACGQSNNEQF
J gene: TRBJ1-2; D gene: -; V gene: TRBV4-3; CDR3 protein: ASSQDQRGLVGGYT
J gene: TRBJ1-2; D gene: -; V gene: TRBV6-1; CDR3 protein: ASSEASSGKGYGYT
J gene: TRBJ2-3; D gene: -; V gene: TRBV4-3; CDR3 protein: ASSQAAGPTDTQY
J gene: TRBJ2-7; D gene: TRBD2; V gene: TRBV9; CDR3 protein: ASSVGSGGPSYEQY
J gene: TRBJ2-6; D gene: -; V gene: TRBV9; CDR3 protein: ASSVDSSGSGANVLT
J gene: TRBJ2-3; D gene: -; V gene: TRBV5-6; CDR3 protein: ASSKLQGRVTSSTDTQY
J gene: TRBJ2-5; D gene: -; V gene: TRBV2; CDR3 protein: ATRSGDGQETQY
J gene: TRBJ1-1; D gene: -; V gene: TRBV18; CDR3 protein: ASSPTGSHTEAF
J gene: TRBJ2-2; D gene: -; V gene: TRBV19; CDR3 protein: ASSRTDNTGELF
J gene: TRBJ2-7; D gene: -; V gene: TRBV30; CDR3 protein: AWSIPGVSYEQY
J gene: TRBJ2-7; D gene: -; V gene: TRBV7-2; CDR3 protein: ASSAGGGSGSYEQY
J gene: TRBJ2-5; D gene: -; V gene: TRBV4-1; CDR3 protein: ASSQDHNRQETQY
J gene: TRBJ1-1; D gene: -; V gene: TRBV13; CDR3 protein: ASSPRQMNTEAF
J gene: TRBJ1-6; D gene: TRBD1; V gene: TRBV19; CDR3 protein: ASHDRGFGSPLH
J gene: TRBJ2-3; D gene: -; V gene: TRBV5-5; CDR3 protein: ASSLGHTDTQY
J gene: TRBJ2-1; D gene: TRBD1; V gene: TRBV6-5; CDR3 protein: ASSYSGQGVDEQF
J gene: TRBJ1-3; D gene: -; V gene: TRBV15; CDR3 protein: ATSRDRGSDSGNTIY
J gene: TRBJ1-2; D gene: -; V gene: TRBV4-3; CDR3 protein: ASSQGPGSYGYT
J gene: TRBJ2-7; D gene: -; V gene: TRBV7-2; CDR3 protein: ASSQDAGTSSGY
J gene: TRBJ2-1; D gene: TRBD2; V gene: TRBV4-3; CDR3 protein: ASSQLDLGLAGYNEQF
J gene: TRBJ1-5; D gene: TRBD1; V gene: TRBV18; CDR3 protein: ASSLARQGSQPQH
J gene: TRBJ1-1; D gene: TRBD1; V gene: TRBV6-6; CDR3 protein: ASSNRQGNTEAF
J gene: TRBJ2-5; D gene: TRBD2; V gene: TRBV30; CDR3 protein: AWARPGLAVQETQY
J gene: TRBJ2-7; D gene: -; V gene: TRBV7-9; CDR3 protein: ASSSDSARQY
J gene: TRBJ1-5; D gene: -; V gene: TRBV18; CDR3 protein: ASSLEDQPQH
J gene: TRBJ1-6; D gene: -; V gene: TRBV27; CDR3 protein: ASSKRQGLFALH
J gene: TRBJ1-1; D gene: -; V gene: TRBV14; CDR3 protein: ASSQARSGSQPAF
J gene: TRBJ1-5; D gene: -; V gene: TRBV6-6; CDR3 protein: ASRRQELLPQH
J gene: TRBJ2-1; D gene: -; V gene: TRBV11-2; CDR3 protein: ASSLDGGEQF
J gene: TRBJ1-2; D gene: -; V gene: TRBV6-5; CDR3 protein: ASSPLQRYGYT
J gene: TRBJ2-3; D gene: -; V gene: TRBV6-6; CDR3 protein: ASSPWTGSTDTQY
J gene: TRBJ2-5; D gene: TRBD1; V gene: TRBV6-5; CDR3 protein: ASSYRTGQETQY
J gene: TRBJ1-5; D gene: TRBD1; V gene: TRBV18; CDR3 protein: ASSERQGDQPQH
J gene: TRBJ2-5; D gene: TRBD1; V gene: TRBV5-4; CDR3 protein: ASSPEDRAQETQY
J gene: TRBJ2-1; D gene: -; V gene: TRBV11-2; CDR3 protein: ASSLDRVQTYNEQF
J gene: TRBJ2-1; D gene: TRBD2; V gene: TRBV2; CDR3 protein: ASSGGAPYNEQF
J gene: TRBJ1-5; D gene: -; V gene: TRBV10-2; CDR3 protein: ASSESPRGLSGNQPQH
J gene: TRBJ1-3; D gene: TRBD1; V gene: TRBV11-2; CDR3 protein: ASSSRTGVGNTIY
J gene: TRBJ1-1; D gene: -; V gene: TRBV18; CDR3 protein: ASSPGGNTEAF
J gene: TRBJ2-5; D gene: -; V gene: TRBV5-1; CDR3 protein: ASSFVPTNPETQY
J gene: TRBJ2-3; D gene: TRBD2; V gene: TRBV7-2; CDR3 protein: ASSLISSGRATDTQY
J gene: TRBJ2-2; D gene: -; V gene: TRBV28; CDR3 protein: ASSFSGANTGELF
J gene: TRBJ2-7; D gene: -; V gene: TRBV18; CDR3 protein: ASSPRGPDEQY